Listed here are 27 T cell receptor beta chains from one sample, sequenced in a study of Ad26.COV2.S vaccination and SARS-CoV-2 variants. Documented treatment: around 19 received Ad26.COV2.S at low or high dose, single or two shots; roughly five received placebo; per-sample allocation not given. Sampling took place 63 days after the first vaccine or placebo injection. Profiling relied on immunoSEQ multiplex PCR, and the TCRdb table lists in-frame clones only, not all of them. Counted here are 350,000 to 500,000 clones, 90% occurring once; the ten biggest clones make up 12%. Sequencing was performed on peripheral blood, taken in a trial of Ad26.COV2.S vaccine versus placebo. Receptors originate from a person aged 18-65 years who received the Ad26.COV2.S COVID-19 vaccine or a placebo.

The sample holds one count of this clone. This chain links TRBV10-3 with TRBJ2-2; 10 positions agree with TRBD2. Germline V lookup: CDR1 ENHRY, CDR2 SYGVKD. This CDR3 region has 16 residues. V shed 4 bases and J 4 bases; nucleotides not matched to a gene: 6. This CDR3 reads CAISAETSGRTGELFF. The CDR3 bases are TGTGCCATCAGTGCTGAGACTAGCGGGCGCACCGGGGAGCTGTTTTTT.

The chain is built from TRBV5-5 and TRBJ2-7; 11 bases match TRBD1. The germline V gene has CDR1 SGHKS and CDR2 YYEKEE (reference sequence). This CDR3 is built from 15 residues. With 5 bases clipped from V and 1 base from J, the junction kept 5 bases outside the gene matches. The CDR3 here is CASRHGQGASYEQYF. CDR3 nucleotide sequence: TGTGCCAGCAGACATGGACAGGGGGCATCCTACGAGCAGTACTTC.

This chain joins TRBV9 and TRBJ2-5, with TRBD2 identical over 8 bases. V was pared by 3 bases and J by 1 base, with 8 bases of the junction left unmatched. The CDR3 has 16 residues. Germline V gives CDR1 SGDLS, CDR2 YYNGEE. This CDR3 reads CASSGGTSGVQETQYF. CDR3 coding DNA: TGTGCCAGCAGCGGAGGGACTAGTGGGGTCCAAGAGACCCAGTACTTC. The full variable domain, with the rest looked up from reference TRBV9 and TRBJ2-5, is DSGVTQTPKHLITATGQRVTLRCSPRSGDLSVYWYQQSLDQGLQFLIQYYNGEERAKGNILERFSAQQFPDLHSELNLSSLELGDSALYFCASSGGTSGVQETQYFGPGTRLLVL.

V gene TRBV10-1 combines with J gene TRBJ2-1, with D unresolved. The germline V gene has CDR1 WNHNN and CDR2 SYGVQD (reference sequence). The CDR3 totals 11 residues. The V end was cut by 0 bases, the J end by 8 bases, with 2 bases between. The CDR3 DNA reads as TGCGCCAGCAGTGAGTCTGATGAGCAGTTCTTC. This sequence encodes CASSESDEQFF.

Details on this clone: The same CDR3 also results from other DNA sequences found in this sample. The chain recombines TRBV6-5 with TRBJ2-5; D is possibly TRBD2 (6 bases). This CDR3 is 13 amino acids long. The V end lost 5 bases, the J end lost 1 base, and 8 bases lay between the germline ends. Germline CDR1 and CDR2: MNHEY and SVGAGI. This CDR3 is CASSRGTQETQYF. The CDR3 nucleotides read TGTGCCAGCAGTCGCGGGACCCAAGAGACCCAGTACTTC.

This clone was seen more than once but under ten times. This sequence joins TRBV7-8 and TRBJ2-7, with D possibly matching TRBD1 (6 bases). Per the germline V gene, CDR1 is SGHVS and CDR2 is FQNEAQ. V was cut by 2 bases and J by 3 bases, with 8 bases left in between. The CDR3 has 13 amino acids. CDR3 loop: CASSLNRVYEQYF. CDR3 coding DNA: TGTGCCAGCAGCTTAAACAGGGTCTACGAGCAGTACTTC.

This sequence joins TRBV3-1 (or the pseudogene TRBV3-2) and TRBJ2-3; D gene unclear. CDR1 is LGHDT, CDR2 YNNKEL, per germline (reference sequence). Trimming took 1 base from V and 4 from J, leaving 6 bases between them. The CDR3 is made up of 13 amino acids. This CDR3 reads CASSQGTADTQYF. The CDR3 coding sequence is TGTGCCAGCAGCCAAGGGACGGCAGATACGCAGTATTTT.

This chain uses TRBV19 with TRBJ1-3; possibly TRBD1 for D (5 bases). The V end lost 6 bases, the J end lost 2 bases, and 8 bases lay between the germline ends. CDR1 and CDR2 from the germline V gene are LNHDA and SQIVND (reference sequence). This CDR3 has 13 amino acids. DNA for the CDR3: TGTGCCAGTAGACAGGTACCTGGAAACACCATATATTTT. Translating gives CASRQVPGNTIYF.

This chain connects TRBV4-1 to TRBJ1-1; unclear D gene. The germline V gene has CDR1 MGHRA and CDR2 YSYEKL. This CDR3 is 15 amino acids long. V was cut by 1 base and J by 0 bases, with 9 bases left in between. The DNA for the CDR3 is TGCGCCAGCAGCCAAGGGTCCAGAATGAACACTGAAGCTTTCTTT. Translated, it gives CASSQGSRMNTEAFF.

This sequence joins TRBV6-6 and TRBJ2-4; D may be TRBD1 (7 bases). The V and J ends lost 4 bases and 1 base respectively, with 14 bases between them. Germline V gene lookup returns CDR1 MNHNY and CDR2 SVGAGI (reference sequence). This CDR3 region has 16 residues. Written as DNA, the CDR3 is TGTGCCAGCAGTTCCCGCAGGGGGGTCGCCAAAAACATTCAGTACTTC. This codes for CASSSRRGVAKNIQYF.

This clone was observed a few times. This sequence joins TRBV7-2 and TRBJ2-2; tentatively, D is TRBD1 (5 bases). V was cut by 5 bases and J by 2 bases, with 15 bases left in between. Germline V gene data show CDR1 as SGHTA and CDR2 as FQGNSA. The CDR3 totals 16 residues. CDR3 coding DNA: TGTGCCAGCAGCCCCAGGGTCAGACCTAACACCGGGGAGCTGTTTTTT. Amino acid sequence: CASSPRVRPNTGELFF.

V is TRBV2 and J is TRBJ1-4; TRBD1 matches 10 bases. The V and J ends lost 6 bases and 7 bases, in that order; junction bases with no gene match: 5. The CDR3 has 14 amino acids. Germline loops: CDR1 SNHLY, CDR2 FYNNEI. The CDR3 nucleotides read TGTGCCAGCAGGGGACAGGGGTTGGTTGAAAAACTGTTTTTT. It encodes CASRGQGLVEKLFF.

The DNA for the CDR3 is TGTGCCAGCAGTTACTCAGGGGTTTCTGGAAACACCATATATTTT. This codes for CASSYSGVSGNTIYF. This sequence joins TRBV6-5 and TRBJ1-3, with D possibly matching TRBD1 (5 bases). Trimming took off 0 bases at V and 1 base at J, with 7 bases between the two ends. Germline-derived CDR1 and CDR2 are MNHEY and SVGAGI. This CDR3 has 15 residues.

The chain uses TRBV7-7 and TRBJ2-3; D gene uncertain. The germline V gene encodes CDR1 SSHAT and CDR2 FNYEAQ (reference sequence). The CDR3 runs 13 residues. V lost 3 bases to trimming and J lost 5 bases, with 9 bases between them. The CDR3 sequence: CASSFKFGDTQYF. In nucleotides, the CDR3 is TGTGCCAGCAGCTTCAAATTCGGAGATACGCAGTATTTT.

The chain is built from TRBV6-5 and TRBJ1-5, with unresolved D. This CDR3 has 14 amino acids. Trimming left V 0 bases short and J 5 bases short, with 8 bases between. Germline-derived CDR1 and CDR2 are MNHEY and SVGAGI. The DNA for the CDR3 is TGTGCCAGCAGTTACTCAGAGAGGGATCAGCCCCAGCATTTT. It translates to CASSYSERDQPQHF.

Points on this clone: Other DNA variants within this sample encode the same CDR3. The chain joins TRBV5-1 to TRBJ2-7, with 8 bases identical to TRBD1. Germline CDR1 is SGHRS and CDR2 is YFSETQ. Trimming removed 2 bases from V and 0 bases from J; junction bases left unmatched: 1. The CDR3 totals 14 residues. CDR3 nucleotide sequence: TGCGCCAGCAGCTTAGGACAGGGCTCCTACGAGCAGTACTTC. It translates to CASSLGQGSYEQYF.

The CDR3 here is CASSSNRVISTDTQYF. The CDR3 nucleotides are TGTGCCAGCAGTTCGAACAGGGTAATTAGCACAGATACGCAGTATTTT. The chain has TRBV28 and TRBJ2-3; perhaps TRBD1 as D (6 bases). The germline V gene encodes CDR1 MDHEN and CDR2 SYDVKM. The CDR3 has 16 amino acids. Trimming took off 4 bases at V and 0 bases at J, with 14 bases between the two ends.

The chain links TRBV11-3 to TRBJ2-2; D is undetermined. V lost 0 bases, J lost 1 base, and 15 bases lay in between. The CDR3 length is 18 residues. CDR1 is SGHNT and CDR2 is YENEEA in the germline V gene. CDR3 in amino acids: CASSLDQSGSWNTGELFF. CDR3 DNA: TGTGCCAGCAGCTTAGATCAGTCCGGGTCCTGGAACACCGGGGAGCTGTTTTTT.

This chain links TRBV11-2 with TRBJ2-7; TRBD2 agrees at 9 bases. Unmatched junction bases numbered 13, after V lost 3 bases and J lost 7 bases. The CDR3 is 16 amino acids. The V gene's germline CDR1 is SGHAT and CDR2 FQNNGV. The CDR3 loop is CASSFGPGLALWEQYF. CDR3 sequence (DNA): TGTGCCAGCAGCTTCGGCCCGGGACTAGCCTTGTGGGAGCAGTACTTC.

The chain has TRBV27 and TRBJ2-7, with 11 positions matching TRBD2. Germline CDR1 is MNHEY and CDR2 is SMNVEV (reference sequence). The length of the CDR3 is 18 residues. The trim removed 0 bases at V and 4 bases at J, leaving 11 bases unmatched. The CDR3 DNA is TGTGCCAGCAGTTTATCATTCGGACTAGCGGGTTCACAGTACGAGCAGTACTTC. This gives the protein CASSLSFGLAGSQYEQYF.

This rearrangement joins TRBV19 to TRBJ1-1, with D unresolved. The CDR3 sequence is 16 residues long. Germline V gives CDR1 LNHDA, CDR2 SQIVND (reference sequence). V was pared by 7 bases and J by 5 bases, with 23 bases between. The CDR3 region has the DNA TGTGCCAGTAAACGTACCAAGGAGGGAAGAGGAACTGAAGCTTTCTTT. It yields the protein CASKRTKEGRGTEAFF.

In the case of this clone: This specimen includes other DNA sequences encoding the same CDR3. The chain recombines TRBV6-5 with TRBJ2-5; D is uncertain. The germline V gene encodes CDR1 MNHEY and CDR2 SVGAGI. V shed 0 bases and J shed 2 bases, with 7 bases lying between them. The CDR3 sequence is 14 residues long. CDR3 sequence (DNA): TGTGCCAGCAGTTACTCTTTCAGTCAAGAGACCCAGTACTTC. Residues: CASSYSFSQETQYF.

This chain links TRBV27 with TRBJ2-1; 7 bases are shared with TRBD2. Germline V gene sequence: CDR1 MNHEY, CDR2 SMNVEV (reference sequence). CDR3 length equals 17 residues. Germline trimming cut 6 bases from V and 4 bases from J; bases unmatched to any gene: 15. CDR3 sequence: CASSYLETSAKYNEQFF. For the CDR3, the DNA is TGTGCCAGCAGCTATTTGGAAACTAGCGCCAAGTACAATGAGCAGTTCTTC.

This clone appeared once. The CDR3 nucleotides are TGTGCCAGCAGCCATGTGACTAGCGCTGAGCAGTTCTTC. Its protein is CASSHVTSAEQFF. The chain joins TRBV7-9 to TRBJ2-1; 8 bases line up with TRBD2. Germline lookup yields CDR1 SEHNR and CDR2 FQNEAQ (reference sequence). V shed 5 bases and J 9 bases; nucleotides not matched to a gene: 6. This CDR3 contains 13 residues. The full variable domain, its missing parts supplied by reference TRBV7-9 and TRBJ2-1, is DTGVSQNPRHKITKRGQNVTFRCDPISEHNRLYWYRQTLGQGPEFLTYFQNEAQLEKSRLLSDRFSAERPKGSFSTLEIQRTEQGDSAMYLCASSHVTSAEQFFGPGTRLTVL.

The chain links TRBV7-9 to TRBJ1-1, with 8 bases lining up with TRBD1. The J segment lost 8 bases and the V segment lost 4 bases, leaving 9 bases of the junction unmatched. CDR1 SEHNR and CDR2 FQNEAQ come from the germline V gene (reference sequence). The CDR3 is made up of 14 amino acids. CDR3 nucleotide sequence: TGTGCCAGCAGCTCGGGACAGGAGACTCCGGAAGCTTTCTTT. Translated, it gives CASSSGQETPEAFF. Combining the CDR3 with reference TRBV7-9 and TRBJ1-1 gives the whole variable domain DTGVSQNPRHKITKRGQNVTFRCDPISEHNRLYWYRQTLGQGPEFLTYFQNEAQLEKSRLLSDRFSAERPKGSFSTLEIQRTEQGDSAMYLCASSSGQETPEAFFGQGTRLTVV.

CDR3 residues: CASTERPVGEQYF. The CDR3 coding sequence is TGTGCCAGCACCGAGCGCCCGGTTGGCGAGCAGTACTTC. The rearrangement joins TRBV18 to TRBJ2-7; D is unresolved. The CDR3 extends over 13 amino acids. The V gene lost 8 bases and the J gene lost 6 bases, with 17 bases spanning the gap. Germline-derived CDR1 and CDR2 are KGHSH and LQKENI. Supplemented by reference TRBV18 and TRBJ2-7, the full variable domain reads NAGVMQNPRHLVRRRGQEARLRCSPMKGHSHVYWYRQLPEEGLKFMVYLQKENIIDESGMPKERFSAEFPKEGPSILRIQQVVRGDSAAYFCASTERPVGEQYFGPGTRLTVT.

Turning to this clone: In the same sample, other DNA sequences code for this CDR3. V and J are TRBV24-1 and TRBJ2-3; D is perhaps TRBD2 (6 bases). This CDR3 contains 13 residues. Looked up from germline, CDR1 is KGHDR and CDR2 is SFDVKD. V was trimmed by 6 bases and J by 3 bases, leaving 9 bases between them. In DNA form, the CDR3 reads TGTGCCACCAGTCGGGGAGGTACAGATACGCAGTATTTT. This gives the protein CATSRGGTDTQYF.